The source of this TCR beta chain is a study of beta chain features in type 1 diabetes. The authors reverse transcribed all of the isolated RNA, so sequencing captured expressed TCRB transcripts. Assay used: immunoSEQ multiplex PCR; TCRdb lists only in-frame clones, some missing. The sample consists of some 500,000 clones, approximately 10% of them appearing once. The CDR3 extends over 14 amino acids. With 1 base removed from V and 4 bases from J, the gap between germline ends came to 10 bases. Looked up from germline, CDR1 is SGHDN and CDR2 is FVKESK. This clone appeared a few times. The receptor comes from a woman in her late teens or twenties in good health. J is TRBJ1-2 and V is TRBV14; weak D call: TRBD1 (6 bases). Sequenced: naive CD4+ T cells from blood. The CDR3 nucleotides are TGTGCCAGCAGCCAAGGAGGGGGATTCTATGGCTACACCTTC. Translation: CASSQGGGFYGYTF.